This entry lists 18 T cell receptor beta chains sequenced from one sample in a study of T-cell reconstitution after alpha-beta-depleted transplantation in children. Using unique molecular identifiers, the investigators prepared the TCRbeta library. TCRdb fed the PCR reads into MiXCR, producing one record per CDR3 protein. Of about 260,000 distinct CDR3 sequences in the sample, about 9.9% were seen once. Sequenced material: peripheral blood, taken 180 days after TCRalphabeta/CD19-depleted stem cell transplant. These receptors all come from a male patient aged 2-10 years who had a stem cell transplant for chronic granulomatous disease, so the T cells may come from the graft donor.

This clonotype was counted many times. V usage is TRBV12-3 or TRBV12-4 and J usage is TRBJ2-2, with unresolved D. Trimming took 2 bases from V and 3 from J, leaving 7 bases between them. CDR3 length equals 14 residues. For the CDR3, the DNA is TGTGCCAGCAGTTTATACTACTACACCGGGGAGCTGTTTTTT. Translation: CASSLYYYTGELFF.

This clonotype has ten or more counts. The rearrangement joins TRBV2 to TRBJ2-5; tentative D call: TRBD2 (5 bases). The V gene lost 7 bases and the J gene lost 0 bases, with 9 bases spanning the gap. The CDR3 has 13 amino acids. Germline V gene lookup returns CDR1 SNHLY and CDR2 FYNNEI. The CDR3 protein is CASIAGNQETQYF. For the CDR3, the DNA is TGTGCCAGCATTGCCGGGAACCAAGAGACCCAGTACTTC.

This clonotype occurred many times. The chain couples TRBV15 to TRBJ2-2, with a tentative D call TRBD1 (6 bases). The CDR3 totals 15 residues. The ends were cut back, 0 bases at V and 5 bases at J, with 10 bases in the middle. Looked up from germline, CDR1 is LNHNV and CDR2 is YYDKDF (reference sequence). CDR3 residues: CATSRDGTKTGELFF. DNA for the CDR3: TGTGCCACCAGCAGAGACGGGACAAAAACCGGGGAGCTGTTTTTT.

This clonotype came up many times. The chain uses TRBV19 and TRBJ2-3; D is unclear. This CDR3 is built from 12 residues. Germline CDR1 reads LNHDA; CDR2 reads SQIVND (reference sequence). V was clipped by 5 bases and J by 5 bases, with 8 bases between them. CDR3 DNA: TGTGCCAGTAGTCCTCAGTTAGATACGCAGTATTTT. Protein product: CASSPQLDTQYF.

This clonotype was observed many times. V and J are TRBV20-1 and TRBJ2-3; D is uncertain. The CDR3 sequence is 14 residues long. Per germline, CDR1 DFQATT and CDR2 SNEGSKA (reference sequence). Trimming took 1 base from V and 2 from J, leaving 10 bases between them. CDR3 coding DNA: TGCAGTGCTAGAGTGGCCACCGCCACAGATACGCAGTATTTT. This encodes CSARVATATDTQYF.

This clonotype has at least ten counts. This chain links TRBV20-1 with TRBJ1-5; the D gene is possibly TRBD1 (5 bases). In germline, CDR1 is DFQATT, CDR2 SNEGSKA (reference sequence). This CDR3 has 15 residues. V was shortened by 4 bases and J by 5 bases, with 18 bases between the two germline ends. This CDR3 is CSANSARGAYQPQHF. CDR3 nucleotide sequence: TGCAGTGCTAATTCAGCTAGGGGCGCATATCAGCCCCAGCATTTT.

This clonotype was found many times. The chain combines TRBV20-1 with TRBJ1-4; D call uncertain. V lost 3 bases and J lost 7, with 12 bases in between. The CDR3 sequence is 13 residues long. The germline V gene encodes CDR1 DFQATT and CDR2 SNEGSKA (reference sequence). CDR3 protein: CSASVPSSEKLFF. DNA for the CDR3: TGCAGTGCTAGTGTGCCTTCGAGTGAAAAACTGTTTTTT.

This clonotype has at least ten counts. V gene TRBV12-3 or TRBV12-4 combines with J gene TRBJ2-4; the D is unclear. Trimming shortened V by 4 bases and J by 7 bases, and 17 bases separated the two germline ends. The length of the CDR3 is 15 residues. The CDR3: CASSSNRAFGNIQYF. In DNA form, the CDR3 reads TGTGCCAGCAGTTCTAACCGTGCGTTCGGGAACATTCAGTACTTC.

This clonotype appeared many times. This chain connects TRBV2 to TRBJ2-4, with a tentative D call TRBD1 (6 bases). The V end was cut by 4 bases, the J end by 0 bases, with 7 bases between. The CDR3 runs to 14 residues. Per germline, CDR1 SNHLY and CDR2 FYNNEI. The CDR3 nucleotides read TGTGCCAGCAGTGGGGGGCTAGCCAAAAACATTCAGTACTTC. Translation: CASSGGLAKNIQYF. The variable domain in full, completed from reference TRBV2 and TRBJ2-4, reads EPEVTQTPSHQVTQMGQEVILRCVPISNHLYFYWYRQILGQKVEFLVSFYNNEISEKSEIFDDQFSVERPDGSNFTLKIRSTKLEDSAMYFCASSGGLAKNIQYFGAGTRLSVL.

The gene calls are TRBV7-6 and TRBJ2-3; 15 bases are a match to TRBD2. Trimming at V came to 2 bases and at J to 11 bases, leaving 14 bases not matched to a gene. This CDR3 spans 18 amino acids. Looked up from germline, CDR1 is SGHVS and CDR2 is FNYEAQ. The CDR3 nucleotides are TGTGCCAGCAGCTTAAAGGGACTAGCGGGGGGCACCCCACGCGGGCAGTATTTT. It is translated as CASSLKGLAGGTPRGQYF.

This clonotype was counted ten times or more. The genes are TRBV7-9 and TRBJ2-3, with 8 bases lining up with TRBD2. Germline V lookup: CDR1 SEHNR, CDR2 FQNEAQ (reference sequence). Germline trimming cut 7 bases from V and 2 bases from J; bases unmatched to any gene: 11. The length of the CDR3 is 16 residues. In DNA, the CDR3 is TGTGCCAGCACCCATCTTGTCGGGGGGGACACAGATACGCAGTATTTT. Translation gives CASTHLVGGDTDTQYF.

In this sample, this clonotype turned up many times. The V and J genes are TRBV10-3 and TRBJ1-1; 10 bases are shared with TRBD1. CDR1 and CDR2 (germline): ENHRY, SYGVKD. The CDR3 extends over 15 amino acids. The ends lost 3 bases at V and 4 bases at J; junction bases unmatched: 5. Here the CDR3 DNA reads TGTGCCATCAGTGATCCCGGGACAGGGGCCACTGAAGCTTTCTTT. As protein: CAISDPGTGATEAFF.

This clonotype was detected many times. V usage is TRBV12-3 or TRBV12-4 and J usage is TRBJ2-1; 8 bases match TRBD2. The CDR3 is 15 amino acids. V was clipped by 3 bases and J by 3 bases; unmatched bases: 4. Written as DNA, the CDR3 is TGTGCCAGCAGTTTCGGTAGCGGGGTCTACAATGAGCAGTTCTTC. Translation: CASSFGSGVYNEQFF.

This clonotype was counted at least ten times. This rearrangement joins TRBV28 to TRBJ2-2, with TRBD2 matching 7 bases. Trimming removed 2 bases from V and 5 bases from J; junction bases left unmatched: 8. CDR3 length: 16 amino acids. CDR1 and CDR2 from the germline V gene are MDHEN and SYDVKM. This CDR3 is CASSLAGVIETGELFF. DNA of the CDR3: TGTGCCAGCAGTTTAGCGGGAGTAATCGAAACCGGGGAGCTGTTTTTT. The whole variable domain, filled in from reference TRBV28 and TRBJ2-2, reads DVKVTQSSRYLVKRTGEKVFLECVQDMDHENMFWYRQDPGLGLRLIYFSYDVKMKEKGDIPEGYSVSREKKERFSLILESASTNQTSMYLCASSLAGVIETGELFFGEGSRLTVL.

This clonotype was counted many times. The chain joins TRBV7-9 to TRBJ2-1; the match to TRBD2 covers 8 bases. The CDR3 has 16 residues. Germline CDR1 is SEHNR and CDR2 is FQNEAQ (reference sequence). Trimming cost V 1 base and J 5 bases; bases outside gene matches: 7. The CDR3 nucleotides are TGTGCCAGCAGCTTAGAGCCCAGCGGGAGAAACAATGAGCAGTTCTTC. It encodes CASSLEPSGRNNEQFF.

The chain uses TRBV28 and TRBJ2-5; TRBD2 matches at 9 bases. The CDR3 is made up of 14 amino acids. Germline CDR1 reads MDHEN; CDR2 reads SYDVKM. Germline trimming cut 4 bases from V and 6 bases from J; bases unmatched to any gene: 6. The CDR3 reads CASSSLAGSKTQYF. The CDR3 DNA sequence: TGTGCCAGCAGTTCCCTAGCGGGATCCAAGACCCAGTACTTC.

In this sample, this clonotype turned up many times. V usage is TRBV7-2 and J usage is TRBJ2-7, with 11 nucleotides matching TRBD2. V shed 0 bases and J 4 bases; nucleotides not matched to a gene: 5. This CDR3 region has 16 residues. Germline values: CDR1 SGHTA, CDR2 FQGNSA. This CDR3 reads CASSLAASGGFYEQYF. In DNA form, the CDR3 reads TGTGCCAGCAGCTTAGCTGCTAGCGGGGGGTTTTACGAGCAGTACTTC.

On this clonotype: A read error may be the cause here, since a much bigger clone is one base away. This chain uses TRBV7-9 with TRBJ1-3; 7 nucleotides agree with TRBD1. The CDR3 is 14 amino acids. CDR1 SEHNR and CDR2 FQNEAQ come from the germline V gene (reference sequence). CDR3: CTSSVTGTGNTIYF. The CDR3 coding sequence is TGTACCAGCAGCGTGACAGGGACCGGAAACACCATATATTTT.